This TCR beta chain was captured by sequencing in a study of T-cell reconstitution after alpha-beta-depleted transplantation in children. General study findings and limits: At one year after transplant, newly produced T cells mostly accounted for T-cell counts and diversity. Several hundred expanded graft clones reportedly gave rise to the alpha-beta T cells present about two months after transplant. Recipient T cells and thymic progenitors that survived gave rise to the high TCRbeta diversity observed at day 60 in some patients.

The CDR3 extends over 16 amino acids. Germline loops: CDR1 DFQATT, CDR2 SNEGSKA (reference sequence). The junction had 11 bases not matched to a gene; V was cut back by 1 base and J by 2 bases. Library preparation (for TCRbeta) was performed with unique molecular identifiers. Each CDR3 protein gets one entry after TCRdb re-called the PCR reads with MiXCR. The table records fewer than 150,000 distinct CDR3 sequences, more than 20% of them present only once. As to this clonotype: Its antigen is undetermined.

This chain links TRBV20-1 with TRBJ2-7, with 7 bases fitting TRBD2. The sequence derives from a male patient between 2 and 10 years old who had a stem cell transplant for chronic granulomatous disease, so the T cells may come from the graft donor. The material sequenced was PBMCs, mostly from graft donor cells, taken 180 days after TCRalphabeta/CD19-depleted stem cell transplant. The chain's CDR3 is CSARGRAGPYPYEQYF. DNA for the CDR3: TGCAGTGCTAGAGGCAGAGCGGGGCCGTATCCCTACGAGCAGTACTTC.